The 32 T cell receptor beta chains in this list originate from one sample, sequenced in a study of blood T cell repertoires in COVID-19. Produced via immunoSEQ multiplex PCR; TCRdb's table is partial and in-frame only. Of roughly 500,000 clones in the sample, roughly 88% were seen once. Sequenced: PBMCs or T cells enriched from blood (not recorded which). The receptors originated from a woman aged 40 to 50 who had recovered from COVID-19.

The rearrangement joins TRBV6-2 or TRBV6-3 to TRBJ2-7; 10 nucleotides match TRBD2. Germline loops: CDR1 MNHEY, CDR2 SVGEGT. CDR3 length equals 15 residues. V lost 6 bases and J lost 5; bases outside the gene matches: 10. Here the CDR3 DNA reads TGTGCCAGCAGCAAGGTACTAGCGGGAAACGACGAGCAGTACTTC. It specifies CASSKVLAGNDEQYF.

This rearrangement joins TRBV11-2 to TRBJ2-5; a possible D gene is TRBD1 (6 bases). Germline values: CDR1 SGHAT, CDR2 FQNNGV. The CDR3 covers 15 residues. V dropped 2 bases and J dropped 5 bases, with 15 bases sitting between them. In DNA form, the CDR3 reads TGTGCCAGCAGCTTAAGTGGTGTGGGGGCGGAGACCCAGTACTTC. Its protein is CASSLSGVGAETQYF.

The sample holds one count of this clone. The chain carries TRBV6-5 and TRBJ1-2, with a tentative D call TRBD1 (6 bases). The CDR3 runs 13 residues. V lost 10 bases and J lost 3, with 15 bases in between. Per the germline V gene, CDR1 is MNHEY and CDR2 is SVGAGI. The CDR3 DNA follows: TGTGCCACGCAGGGACAAAATTACTATGGCTACACCTTC. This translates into CATQGQNYYGYTF.

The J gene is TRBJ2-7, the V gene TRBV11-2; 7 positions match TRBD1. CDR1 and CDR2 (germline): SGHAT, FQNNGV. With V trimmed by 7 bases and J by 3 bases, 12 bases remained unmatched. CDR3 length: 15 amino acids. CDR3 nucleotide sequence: TGTGCCAGCAAATCCTCGAGACAGGGATTCTACGAGCAGTACTTC. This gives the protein CASKSSRQGFYEQYF.

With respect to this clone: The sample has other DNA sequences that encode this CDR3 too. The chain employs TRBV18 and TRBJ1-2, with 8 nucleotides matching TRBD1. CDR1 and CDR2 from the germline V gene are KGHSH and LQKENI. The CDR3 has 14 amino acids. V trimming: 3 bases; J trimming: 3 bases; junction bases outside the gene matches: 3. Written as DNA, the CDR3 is TGTGCCAGCTCACCCGGACAGGGCCACTATGGCTACACCTTC. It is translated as CASSPGQGHYGYTF.

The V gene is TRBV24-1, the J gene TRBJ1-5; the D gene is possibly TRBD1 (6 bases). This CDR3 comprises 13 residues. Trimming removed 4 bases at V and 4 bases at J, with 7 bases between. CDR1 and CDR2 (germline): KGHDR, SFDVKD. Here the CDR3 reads CATSETGNQPQHF. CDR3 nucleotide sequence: TGTGCCACCAGTGAAACAGGGAATCAGCCCCAGCATTTT.

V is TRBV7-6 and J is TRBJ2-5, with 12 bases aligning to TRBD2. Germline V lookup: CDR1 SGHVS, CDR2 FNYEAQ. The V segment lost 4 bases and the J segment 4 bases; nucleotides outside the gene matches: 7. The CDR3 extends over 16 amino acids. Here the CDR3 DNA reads TGTGCCAGCAGCTCGACTAGCGGGGGCTGGGGAGAGACCCAGTACTTC. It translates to CASSSTSGGWGETQYF.

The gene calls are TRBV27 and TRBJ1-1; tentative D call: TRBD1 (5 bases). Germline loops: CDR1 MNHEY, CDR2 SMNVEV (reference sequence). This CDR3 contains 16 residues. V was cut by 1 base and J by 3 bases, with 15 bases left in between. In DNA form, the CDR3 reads TGTGCCAGCAGTTTATGGGGTGTGGGGCCGGACACTGAAGCTTTCTTT. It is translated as CASSLWGVGPDTEAFF.

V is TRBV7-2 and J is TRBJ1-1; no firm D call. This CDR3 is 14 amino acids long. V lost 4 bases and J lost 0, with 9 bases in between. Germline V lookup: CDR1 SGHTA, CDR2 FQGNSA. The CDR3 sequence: CASSSKSLNTEAFF. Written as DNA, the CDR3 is TGTGCCAGCAGCTCCAAGAGCTTGAACACTGAAGCTTTCTTT.

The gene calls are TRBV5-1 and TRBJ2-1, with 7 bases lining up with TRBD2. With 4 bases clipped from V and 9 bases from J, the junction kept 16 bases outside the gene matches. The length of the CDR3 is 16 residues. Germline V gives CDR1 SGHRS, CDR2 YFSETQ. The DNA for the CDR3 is TGCGCCAGCAGCCCACCAGGTCGGGGGGACTTAGGTGAGCAGTTCTTC. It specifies CASSPPGRGDLGEQFF.

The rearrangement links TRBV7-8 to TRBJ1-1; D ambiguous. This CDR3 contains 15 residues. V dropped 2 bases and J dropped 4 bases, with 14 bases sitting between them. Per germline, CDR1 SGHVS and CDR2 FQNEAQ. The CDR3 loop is CASSLSVVFGTEAFF. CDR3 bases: TGTGCCAGCAGCTTAAGTGTGGTCTTCGGCACTGAAGCTTTCTTT.

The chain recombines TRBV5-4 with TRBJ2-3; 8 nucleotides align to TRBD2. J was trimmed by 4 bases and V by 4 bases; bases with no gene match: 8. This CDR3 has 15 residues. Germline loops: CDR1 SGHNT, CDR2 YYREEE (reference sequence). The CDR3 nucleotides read TGTGCCAGCAGCCATGGGACTAGAGTAGCAGATACGCAGTATTTT. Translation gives CASSHGTRVADTQYF. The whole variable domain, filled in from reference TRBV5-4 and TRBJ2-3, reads ETGVTQSPTHLIKTRGQQVTLRCSSQSGHNTVSWYQQALGQGPQFIFQYYREEENGRGNFPPRFSGLQFPNYSSELNVNALELDDSALYLCASSHGTRVADTQYFGPGTRLTVL.

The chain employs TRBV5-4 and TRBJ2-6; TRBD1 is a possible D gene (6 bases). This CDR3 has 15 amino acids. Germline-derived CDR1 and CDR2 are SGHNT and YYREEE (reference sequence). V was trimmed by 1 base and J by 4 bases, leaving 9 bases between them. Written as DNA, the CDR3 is TGTGCCAGCAGCTTGTCAGGGGCCGGGGCCAACGTCCTGACTTTC. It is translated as CASSLSGAGANVLTF. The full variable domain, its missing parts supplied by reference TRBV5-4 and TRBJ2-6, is ETGVTQSPTHLIKTRGQQVTLRCSSQSGHNTVSWYQQALGQGPQFIFQYYREEENGRGNFPPRFSGLQFPNYSSELNVNALELDDSALYLCASSLSGAGANVLTFGAGSRLTVL.

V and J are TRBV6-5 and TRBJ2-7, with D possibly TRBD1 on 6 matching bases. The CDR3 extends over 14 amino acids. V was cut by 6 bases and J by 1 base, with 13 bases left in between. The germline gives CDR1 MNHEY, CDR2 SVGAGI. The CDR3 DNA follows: TGTGCCAGCAGGGCAAGAGACAGGTCCTACGAGCAGTACTTC. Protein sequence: CASRARDRSYEQYF.

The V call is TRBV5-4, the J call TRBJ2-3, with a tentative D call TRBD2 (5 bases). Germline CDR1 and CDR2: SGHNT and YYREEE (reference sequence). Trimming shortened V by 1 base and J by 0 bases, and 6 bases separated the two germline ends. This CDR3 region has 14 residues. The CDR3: CASSLTRSTDTQYF. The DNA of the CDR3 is TGTGCCAGCAGCTTGACTAGAAGCACAGATACGCAGTATTTT.

This CDR3 is CASSTGGFNQPQHF. CDR3 in DNA: TGTGCCAGTTCGACAGGGGGTTTTAATCAGCCCCAGCATTTT. This chain connects TRBV10-3 to TRBJ1-5; TRBD1 aligns across 9 bases. CDR3 length: 14 amino acids. Germline lookup yields CDR1 ENHRY and CDR2 SYGVKD. Germline trimming cut 10 bases from V and 4 bases from J; bases unmatched to any gene: 8.

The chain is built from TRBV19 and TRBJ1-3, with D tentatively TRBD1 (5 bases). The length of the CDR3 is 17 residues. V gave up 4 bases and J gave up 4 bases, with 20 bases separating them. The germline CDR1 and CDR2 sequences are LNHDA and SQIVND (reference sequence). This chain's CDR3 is CASSTPGGLGLGNTIYF. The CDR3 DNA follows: TGTGCCAGTAGTACCCCGGGGGGACTTGGATTGGGAAACACCATATATTTT. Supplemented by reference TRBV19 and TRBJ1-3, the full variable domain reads DGGITQSPKYLFRKEGQNVTLSCEQNLNHDAMYWYRQDPGQGLRLIYYSQIVNDFQKGDIAEGYSVSREKKESFPLTVTSAQKNPTAFYLCASSTPGGLGLGNTIYFGEGSWLTVV.

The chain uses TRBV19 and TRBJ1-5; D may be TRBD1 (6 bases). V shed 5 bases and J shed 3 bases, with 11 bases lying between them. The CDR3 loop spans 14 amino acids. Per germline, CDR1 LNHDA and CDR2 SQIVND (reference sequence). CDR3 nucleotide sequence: TGTGCCAGTAGTCCAAGACAGGTCAATCAGCCCCAGCATTTT. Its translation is CASSPRQVNQPQHF.

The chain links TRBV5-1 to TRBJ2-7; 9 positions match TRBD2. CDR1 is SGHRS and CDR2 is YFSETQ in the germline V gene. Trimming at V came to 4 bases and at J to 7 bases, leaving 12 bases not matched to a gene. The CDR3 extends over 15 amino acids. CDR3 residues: CASSTASGTLGEQYF. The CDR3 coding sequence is TGCGCCAGCAGCACCGCTAGCGGGACCCTCGGAGAGCAGTACTTC.

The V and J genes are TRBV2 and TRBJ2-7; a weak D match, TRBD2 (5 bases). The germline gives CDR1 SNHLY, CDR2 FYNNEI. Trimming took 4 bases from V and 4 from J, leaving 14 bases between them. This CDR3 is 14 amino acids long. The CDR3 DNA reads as TGTGCCAGCAGTGCCTACCCCAGAGGGTACGAGCAGTACTTC. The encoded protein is CASSAYPRGYEQYF.

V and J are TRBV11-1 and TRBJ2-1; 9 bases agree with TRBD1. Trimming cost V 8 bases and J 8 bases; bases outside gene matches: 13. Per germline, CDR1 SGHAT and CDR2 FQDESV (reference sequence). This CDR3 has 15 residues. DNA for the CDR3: TGTGCCAGCTGGGGGAACAGGGGGCGCGTGGATGAGCAGTTCTTC. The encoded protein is CASWGNRGRVDEQFF.

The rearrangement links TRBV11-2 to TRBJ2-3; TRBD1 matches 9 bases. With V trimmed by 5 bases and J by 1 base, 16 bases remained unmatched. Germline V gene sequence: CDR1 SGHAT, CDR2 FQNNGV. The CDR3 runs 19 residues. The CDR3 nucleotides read TGTGCCAGCAGCCCAGTCGGGGGCCGGGACAGGGTACGCACAGATACGCAGTATTTT. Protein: CASSPVGGRDRVRTDTQYF.

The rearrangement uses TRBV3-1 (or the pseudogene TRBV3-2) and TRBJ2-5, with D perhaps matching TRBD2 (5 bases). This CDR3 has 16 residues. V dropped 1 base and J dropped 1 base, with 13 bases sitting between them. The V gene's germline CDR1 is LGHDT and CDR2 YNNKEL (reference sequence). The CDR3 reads CASSQGIQSGQETQYF. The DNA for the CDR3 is TGTGCCAGCAGCCAAGGTATCCAGAGCGGCCAAGAGACCCAGTACTTC.

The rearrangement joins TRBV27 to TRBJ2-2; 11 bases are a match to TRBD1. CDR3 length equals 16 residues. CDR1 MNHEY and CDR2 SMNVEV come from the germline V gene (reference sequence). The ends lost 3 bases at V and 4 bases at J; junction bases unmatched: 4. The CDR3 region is CASSLEGQGATGELFF. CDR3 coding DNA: TGTGCCAGCAGTTTGGAAGGACAGGGGGCCACCGGGGAGCTGTTTTTT.

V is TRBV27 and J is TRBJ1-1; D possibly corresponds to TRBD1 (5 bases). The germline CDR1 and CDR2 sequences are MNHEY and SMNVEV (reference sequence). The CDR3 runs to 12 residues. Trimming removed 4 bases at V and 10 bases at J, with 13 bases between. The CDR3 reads CASSSYLGGAFF. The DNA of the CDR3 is TGTGCCAGCAGTTCCTACTTGGGGGGAGCTTTCTTT.

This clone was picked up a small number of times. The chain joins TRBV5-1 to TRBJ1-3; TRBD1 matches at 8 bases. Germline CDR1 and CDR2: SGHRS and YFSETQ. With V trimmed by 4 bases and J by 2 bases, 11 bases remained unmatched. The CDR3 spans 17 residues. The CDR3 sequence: CASSRAGQGNPGNTIYF. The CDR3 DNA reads TGCGCCAGCAGCCGAGCAGGACAGGGCAACCCTGGAAACACCATATATTTT.

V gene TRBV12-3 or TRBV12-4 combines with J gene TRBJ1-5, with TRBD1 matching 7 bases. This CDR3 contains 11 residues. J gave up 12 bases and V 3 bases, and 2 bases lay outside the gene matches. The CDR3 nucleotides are TGTGCCAGCAGTTTCCGGGACAGCCAGCATTTT. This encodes CASSFRDSQHF.

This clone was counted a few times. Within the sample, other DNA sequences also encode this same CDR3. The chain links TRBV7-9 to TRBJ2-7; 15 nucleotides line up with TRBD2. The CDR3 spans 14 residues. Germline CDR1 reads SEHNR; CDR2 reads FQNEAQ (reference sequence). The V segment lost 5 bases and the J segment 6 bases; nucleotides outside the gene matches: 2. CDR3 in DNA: TGTGCCAGCAGCCAGGGACTAGCGGGAGGCGAGCAGTACTTC. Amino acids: CASSQGLAGGEQYF.

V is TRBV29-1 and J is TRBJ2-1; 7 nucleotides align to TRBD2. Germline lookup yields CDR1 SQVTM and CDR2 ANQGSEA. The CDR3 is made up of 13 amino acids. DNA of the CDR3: TGCAGTTCAACGGGAGGTCTCTACAATGAGCAGTTCTTC. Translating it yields CSSTGGLYNEQFF.

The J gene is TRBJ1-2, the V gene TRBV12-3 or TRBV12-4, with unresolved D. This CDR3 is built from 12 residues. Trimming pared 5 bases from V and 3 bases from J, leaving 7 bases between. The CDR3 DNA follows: TGTGCCAGCAGTCCTACCCACTATGGCTACACCTTC. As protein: CASSPTHYGYTF.

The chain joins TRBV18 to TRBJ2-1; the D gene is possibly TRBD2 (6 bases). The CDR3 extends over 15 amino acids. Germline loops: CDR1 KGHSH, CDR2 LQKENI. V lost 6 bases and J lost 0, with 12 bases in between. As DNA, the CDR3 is TGTGCCAGCTCCCTAACGGGGGTCTCCTACAATGAGCAGTTCTTC. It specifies CASSLTGVSYNEQFF.

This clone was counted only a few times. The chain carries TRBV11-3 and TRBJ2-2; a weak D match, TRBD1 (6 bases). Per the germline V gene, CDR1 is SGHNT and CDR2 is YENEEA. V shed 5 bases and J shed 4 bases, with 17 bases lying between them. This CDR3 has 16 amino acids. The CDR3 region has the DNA TGTGCCAGCAGCCCATCAGTAGGGGGTTTCACCGGGGAGCTGTTTTTT. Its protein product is CASSPSVGGFTGELFF.